This TCR beta chain was recovered during a study of shared clonotypes between healthy human individuals. Study background: Three CD4 naive, three CD4 memory, two CD8 naive and one CD8 memory plate were used per donor.

Worth noting for this clone: What it binds is unknown.

Assay used: immunoSEQ multiplex PCR; TCRdb lists only in-frame clones, some missing. The table shows 1 million to 1.3 million clones, with around three quarters occurring only once. The germline V gene has CDR1 KGHSH and CDR2 LQKENI. Trimming took off 3 bases at V and 0 bases at J, with 9 bases between the two ends. This CDR3 region has 15 residues. Study conclusions and caveats: Approximately 4.6% of naive CD4 clonotypes were shared across four donors.

Specimen: memory CD4+ T cells from PBMCs. Specified subset: CD45RA-negative fraction. This receptor was identified in a man aged 18-30 years in good health. Some clones in this sample may be carry-over from other donors' samples. The rearrangement joins TRBV18 to TRBJ2-1; D ambiguous. The CDR3 DNA sequence: TGTGCCAGCTCACCGGCAGCTAGCTCCTACAATGAGCAGTTCTTC. It translates to CASSPAASSYNEQFF.